A single sample gave rise to the 20 T cell receptor beta chains below, sequenced in a study of vaccination effects on CD4 cells after COVID-19. The data were produced by immunoSEQ multiplex PCR, yet TCRdb's version contains in-frame clones alone and is incomplete. Of about 65,000 clones detected, 60% to 80% appear once; the ten largest clones hold 2.5% to 3%. Their cognate antigens are unknown. Prior to sequencing, the ViraFEST assay stimulated PBMC with viral peptide pools, which expanded the antigen-specific CD4+ T cells. CD4+ T cells were isolated after around 9 days of culture. Nucleocapsid antibodies were negative in the vaccine recipients, who had never had SARS-CoV-2 infection. Specimen: CD4+ T cells from PBMCs cultured with HCoV-NL63 spike peptides, collected before COVID-19 vaccination. These receptors came from a human donor who received a COVID-19 vaccine.

The chain couples TRBV12-3 or TRBV12-4 to TRBJ1-1; maybe TRBD1 (5 bases). The CDR3 covers 13 residues. Deletions cut 6 bases from V and 4 bases from J, with 12 bases between. CDR3 region: CASRAQEATEAFF. The CDR3 nucleotides are TGTGCCAGCAGAGCACAGGAGGCCACTGAAGCTTTCTTT.

J is TRBJ1-1 and V is TRBV5-1; possibly TRBD1 for D (5 bases). V dropped 0 bases and J dropped 0 bases, with 12 bases sitting between them. This CDR3 region has 16 residues. Germline-derived CDR1 and CDR2 are SGHRS and YFSETQ. The CDR3 bases are TGCGCCAGCAGCTTGGGTGTCGGGGGAATGAACACTGAAGCTTTCTTT. Residues: CASSLGVGGMNTEAFF.

The chain employs TRBV18 and TRBJ2-1; TRBD1 is a possible D gene (6 bases). This CDR3 spans 15 amino acids. V lost 0 bases and J 5 bases, leaving 11 bases between the germline ends. The germline CDR1 and CDR2 sequences are KGHSH and LQKENI. CDR3 bases: TGTGCCAGCTCACCACCCCCACAGGGCAACAATGAGCAGTTCTTC. This sequence encodes CASSPPPQGNNEQFF.

CDR3 DNA: TGCAGCGTTGAATTGGCCGGCCAGGGGAAACTGTTTTTT. Translated: CSVELAGQGKLFF. The J gene is TRBJ1-4, the V gene TRBV29-1; D perhaps matches TRBD1 (6 bases). This CDR3 contains 13 residues. Germline CDR1 SQVTM, CDR2 ANQGSEA. The germline V and J ends were trimmed by 2 bases and 11 bases, with 15 bases remaining between them.

This chain joins TRBV10-3 and TRBJ1-5; D gene unclear. The CDR3 totals 11 residues. Deletions cut 4 bases from V and 11 bases from J, with 9 bases between. The germline V gene has CDR1 ENHRY and CDR2 SYGVKD. CDR3 coding DNA: TGTGCCATCAGTGGCGGGGAGACCCAGCATTTT. It translates to CAISGGETQHF.

There are a few counts of this clone. The chain uses TRBV5-1 and TRBJ2-2; 11 positions match TRBD1. Germline-derived CDR1 and CDR2 are SGHRS and YFSETQ. The CDR3 sequence is 15 residues long. Trimming removed 5 bases from V and 1 base from J; junction bases left unmatched: 1. This CDR3 is CASSGTGGNTGELFF. DNA for the CDR3: TGCGCCAGCAGTGGGACAGGGGGGAACACCGGGGAGCTGTTTTTT.

The chain uses TRBV19 and TRBJ1-2, with D possibly being TRBD1 (5 bases). The germline gives CDR1 LNHDA, CDR2 SQIVND (reference sequence). Trimming took 4 bases from V and 4 from J, leaving 16 bases between them. The length of the CDR3 is 15 residues. CDR3 DNA: TGTGCCAGTAGTACTCGCAGGGAGGGGAGCTATGGCTACACCTTC. Its protein is CASSTRREGSYGYTF.

This rearrangement joins TRBV2 to TRBJ1-4; perhaps TRBD1 as D (5 bases). V lost 7 bases to trimming and J lost 8 bases, with 17 bases between them. There are 14 residues in the CDR3. Per the germline V gene, CDR1 is SNHLY and CDR2 is FYNNEI. CDR3 nucleotides: TGTGCCAGCAAACCGGGACTCTCTCTGGAAAAACTGTTTTTT. Protein: CASKPGLSLEKLFF. Combining the CDR3 with reference TRBV2 and TRBJ1-4 gives the whole variable domain EPEVTQTPSHQVTQMGQEVILRCVPISNHLYFYWYRQILGQKVEFLVSFYNNEISEKSEIFDDQFSVERPDGSNFTLKIRSTKLEDSAMYFCASKPGLSLEKLFFGSGTQLSVL.

The rearrangement joins TRBV30 to TRBJ1-2; TRBD1 might be the D (6 bases). The germline V gene has CDR1 GTSNPN and CDR2 SVGIG (reference sequence). Trimming removed 4 bases at V and 1 base at J, with 13 bases between. CDR3 size: 14 residues. CDR3 DNA sequence: TGTGCCTGGACATGGGGGCCTCTTAACTATGGCTACACCTTC. The encoded protein is CAWTWGPLNYGYTF.

V and J are TRBV24-1 and TRBJ1-2; TRBD1 aligns across 10 bases. This CDR3 is 16 amino acids long. Germline trimming cut 3 bases from V and 3 bases from J; bases unmatched to any gene: 6. The germline V gene encodes CDR1 KGHDR and CDR2 SFDVKD. CDR3 sequence reads: CATSDVGDRGYYGYTF. Here the CDR3 DNA reads TGTGCCACCAGTGATGTTGGGGACAGGGGATACTATGGCTACACCTTC.

The genes are TRBV5-1 and TRBJ1-4; no firm D call. Per the germline V gene, CDR1 is SGHRS and CDR2 is YFSETQ. The CDR3 spans 13 residues. V lost 2 bases and J 8 bases, leaving 10 bases between the germline ends. CDR3 protein: CASSFHSEEKLFF. The CDR3 DNA reads as TGCGCCAGCAGCTTTCACAGTGAGGAAAAACTGTTTTTT. Complete variable domain (other parts from reference TRBV5-1 and TRBJ1-4): KAGVTQTPRYLIKTRGQQVTLSCSPISGHRSVSWYQQTPGQGLQFLFEYFSETQRNKGNFPGRFSGRQFSNSRSEMNVSTLELGDSALYLCASSFHSEEKLFFGSGTQLSVL.

The CDR3 region has the DNA TGCGCCAGCAGCTTGCGTCAGGGTTCCTACGAGCAGTACGTC. Protein product: CASSLRQGSYEQYV. V and J are TRBV5-1 and TRBJ2-7; maybe TRBD1 (5 bases). Germline V gene sequence: CDR1 SGHRS, CDR2 YFSETQ. Between the trimmed V and J ends, which lost 1 base and 1 base, there was a span of 9 bases. The CDR3 totals 14 residues.

The chain combines TRBV2 with TRBJ2-5; TRBD2 matches 8 bases. Germline CDR1 is SNHLY and CDR2 is FYNNEI. V lost 9 bases and J lost 7; bases outside the gene matches: 7. This CDR3 contains 12 residues. The CDR3 region is CASPSGSGTQYF. CDR3 DNA sequence: TGTGCCAGTCCTAGCGGGTCGGGGACCCAGTACTTC.

J is TRBJ2-3 and V is TRBV6-6; 12 nucleotides align to TRBD2. V dropped 5 bases and J dropped 14; count of bases not matched to a gene: 8. There are 13 residues in the CDR3. Per the germline V gene, CDR1 is MNHNY and CDR2 is SVGAGI (reference sequence). CDR3 residues: CASSTTSGGLRYF. In DNA, the CDR3 is TGTGCCAGCAGTACGACTAGCGGGGGCTTACGGTATTTT.

The genes are TRBV6-2 or TRBV6-3 and TRBJ2-2; D is unclear. V gave up 0 bases and J gave up 0 bases, with 17 bases separating them. The CDR3 loop spans 19 amino acids. The germline CDR1 and CDR2 sequences are MNHEY and SVGEGT. The CDR3 sequence: CASSYSNFRLSANTGELFF. The DNA for the CDR3 is TGTGCCAGCAGTTACTCGAATTTCAGATTGAGCGCGAACACCGGGGAGCTGTTTTTT.

The chain combines TRBV14 with TRBJ1-6; no reliable D call. Trimming removed 0 bases from V and 5 bases from J, with 8 bases in between. CDR3 size: 15 residues. From germline, CDR1 is SGHDN and CDR2 FVKESK. The CDR3 DNA sequence: TGTGCCAGCAGCCAAGATGGCAGAAATAATTCACCCCTCCACTTT. Its protein product is CASSQDGRNNSPLHF.

The chain recombines TRBV9 with TRBJ2-1, with unresolved D. V lost 0 bases and J lost 1, with 8 bases in between. Germline V lookup: CDR1 SGDLS, CDR2 YYNGEE. CDR3 length equals 15 residues. CDR3 protein: CASSVEVNSYNEQFF. CDR3 coding DNA: TGTGCCAGCAGCGTAGAAGTAAATTCCTACAATGAGCAGTTCTTC.

The chain employs TRBV2 and TRBJ1-2; maybe TRBD1 (6 bases). This CDR3 has 15 residues. The V and J ends lost 8 bases and 3 bases respectively, with 19 bases between them. The germline gives CDR1 SNHLY, CDR2 FYNNEI. The CDR3 reads CASQLLQGRDYGYTF. The CDR3 DNA reads TGTGCCAGCCAACTTTTACAGGGACGGGACTATGGCTACACCTTC.

DNA of the CDR3: TGTGCCAGCTCCCGGAGACAGGGGCCAGAAGCTTTCTTT. Translation: CASSRRQGPEAFF. The gene calls are TRBV18 and TRBJ1-1; 8 bases are shared with TRBD1. V dropped 6 bases and J dropped 8; count of bases not matched to a gene: 8. The germline V gene has CDR1 KGHSH and CDR2 LQKENI. The CDR3 totals 13 residues.

CDR3: CASSLVERGGYEQYV. The CDR3 DNA sequence: TGTGCCAGCAGCTTAGTCGAAAGGGGAGGCTACGAGCAGTACGTC. The chain couples TRBV11-2 to TRBJ2-7; a weak D match, TRBD2 (6 bases). The V gene's germline CDR1 is SGHAT and CDR2 FQNNGV. The CDR3 consists of 15 residues. Trimming cost V 1 base and J 3 bases, with 13 bases left between them.